This T cell receptor beta chain was profiled in a study of blood T cell repertoires in COVID-19. The germline V gene encodes CDR1 SGHVS and CDR2 FQNEAQ. Trimming pared 5 bases from V and 7 bases from J, leaving 20 bases between. The CDR3 consists of 16 residues. Here immunoSEQ multiplex PCR was the method, and the copy in TCRdb shows in-frame clones only, minus some. Here the sample spans about 340,000 clones, around 90% being singletons. Sequencing was carried out using peripheral blood. The chain joins TRBV7-8 to TRBJ2-2; possible D gene TRBD1, 8 bases. The clonotype was recovered from a young woman who had recovered from COVID-19. The CDR3 nucleotides are TGTGCCAGCAGCCCTAGCGGACAGGGTATTATCGGGGAGCTGTTTTTT. Translated, it gives CASSPSGQGIIGELFF.